Listed below are T cell receptor beta chains from one sample, sequenced in a study of cytomegalovirus exposure and HLA in healthy donors. Using immunoSEQ multiplex PCR, the repertoire was profiled, and TCRdb retains in-frame clones only, with some absent. Found here are over 150,000 clones, about 80% of them singletons; the top ten hold 1%. Sequences were obtained from PBMCs. The receptors stem from a woman in her 50s in good health and CMV-seropositive. Both conserved end residues are part of each CDR3. The D gene is left open where the match is weak. Not all rows give a size; the values are once, few, many and, for expanded clones, a class.

clone_size: -
v_call: TRBV7-9
j_call: TRBJ2-5
d_call: -
cdr3_nt: TGTTCCAGCGGACCGGAGGGGCAAGAGACCCAGTACTTC
cdr3_aa: CSSGPEGQETQYF

clone_size: -
v_call: TRBV19
j_call: TRBJ1-5
d_call: -
cdr3_nt: TGTGCCAGTAGTATCCTCAGGAAACCTAGCAATCAGCCCCAGCATTTT
cdr3_aa: CASSILRKPSNQPQHF

clone_size: -
v_call: TRBV7-2
j_call: TRBJ2-4
d_call: -
cdr3_nt: TGTGCCAGCAGCTTAGAATACCGAGGAGCCAAAAACATTCAGTACTTC
cdr3_aa: CASSLEYRGAKNIQYF

clone_size: -
v_call: TRBV5-4
j_call: TRBJ1-2
d_call: -
cdr3_nt: TGTGCCAGCAGCTCCTTCAGGGGTAACTACACCTTC
cdr3_aa: CASSSFRGNYTF

clone_size: -
v_call: TRBV18
j_call: TRBJ1-5
d_call: -
cdr3_nt: TGTGCCAGCTCCCTCGATATGACAGGAAGCAATCAGCCCCAGCATTTT
cdr3_aa: CASSLDMTGSNQPQHF

clone_size: -
v_call: TRBV7-9
j_call: TRBJ2-3
d_call: TRBD2
cdr3_nt: TGTGCCAGCAGCTTAGTGGTCCTAGCGGGAGGGCCTAGCACAGATACGCAGTATTTT
cdr3_aa: CASSLVVLAGGPSTDTQYF

clone_size: -
v_call: TRBV2
j_call: TRBJ2-5
d_call: TRBD1
cdr3_nt: TGTGCCAGCAGTGAAGCGATGAGGGGGTGGCAGGGGGAAAAAGAGACCCAGTACTTC
cdr3_aa: CASSEAMRGWQGEKETQYF

clone_size: few
v_call: TRBV6-6
j_call: TRBJ1-1
d_call: -
cdr3_nt: TGTGCCAGCAGTTACGGGGAGACTGAAGCTTTCTTT
cdr3_aa: CASSYGETEAFF

clone_size: few
v_call: TRBV7-9
j_call: TRBJ2-3
d_call: -
cdr3_nt: TGTGCCAGCAGACCCATCCCGAGGGATACGCAGTATTTT
cdr3_aa: CASRPIPRDTQYF

clone_size: few
v_call: TRBV28
j_call: TRBJ2-7
d_call: TRBD2
cdr3_nt: TGTGCCAGCAGTTTATCCCAGGGCGGGGGGTACGAGCAGTACTTC
cdr3_aa: CASSLSQGGGYEQYF

clone_size: few
v_call: TRBV19
j_call: TRBJ2-7
d_call: -
cdr3_nt: TGTGCCAGTAGTCCCTCCAGGGGCTCCTACGAGCAGTACTTC
cdr3_aa: CASSPSRGSYEQYF

clone_size: -
v_call: TRBV5-1
j_call: TRBJ2-7
d_call: TRBD1
cdr3_nt: TGCGCCAGCAGCCCGTCCCCCGGGACAGGCACCTACGAGCAGTACTTC
cdr3_aa: CASSPSPGTGTYEQYF

clone_size: -
v_call: TRBV6-6
j_call: TRBJ2-7
d_call: -
cdr3_nt: TGTGCCAGCACCTCAGGGGGGAGCTCCTACGAGCAGTACTTC
cdr3_aa: CASTSGGSSYEQYF

clone_size: -
v_call: TRBV9
j_call: TRBJ1-2
d_call: -
cdr3_nt: TGTGCCAGCAGCGCACTTTCCACATCCGCCGGGGGCTACACCTTC
cdr3_aa: CASSALSTSAGGYTF

clone_size: once
v_call: TRBV6-4
j_call: TRBJ1-1
d_call: -
cdr3_nt: TGTGCCAGTCGTACGGGACACTTTAACACTGAAGCTTTCTTT
cdr3_aa: CASRTGHFNTEAFF

clone_size: -
v_call: TRBV11-3
j_call: TRBJ2-7
d_call: -
cdr3_nt: TGTGCCAGCAGCTTAGGAGGAAAGATCTACGAGCAGTACTTC
cdr3_aa: CASSLGGKIYEQYF

clone_size: -
v_call: TRBV28
j_call: TRBJ2-7
d_call: -
cdr3_nt: TGTGCCAGCAGTTTATGGCAGGGCCTCTACGAGCAGTACTTC
cdr3_aa: CASSLWQGLYEQYF

clone_size: -
v_call: TRBV18
j_call: TRBJ2-5
d_call: -
cdr3_nt: TGTGCCAGCTCACAAGGGGCTGTCCAAGAGACCCAGTACTTC
cdr3_aa: CASSQGAVQETQYF

clone_size: -
v_call: TRBV30
j_call: TRBJ1-2
d_call: -
cdr3_nt: TGTGCCTGGACCCCACGGGGTGGAACCTATGGCTACACCTTC
cdr3_aa: CAWTPRGGTYGYTF

clone_size: -
v_call: TRBV7-9
j_call: TRBJ1-2
d_call: -
cdr3_nt: TGTGCCAGCAGCCCCCAGGGGCGCCAGTATGGCTACACCTTC
cdr3_aa: CASSPQGRQYGYTF

clone_size: -
v_call: TRBV9
j_call: TRBJ1-2
d_call: TRBD1
cdr3_nt: TGTGCCAGCAGCGTAGATTGGCAGGGGGGCTATGGCTACACCTTC
cdr3_aa: CASSVDWQGGYGYTF

clone_size: -
v_call: TRBV27
j_call: TRBJ1-1
d_call: TRBD1
cdr3_nt: TGTGCCAGCAGTCCCACAGGGGTGGACACTGAAGCTTTCTTT
cdr3_aa: CASSPTGVDTEAFF

clone_size: -
v_call: TRBV4-2
j_call: TRBJ1-4
d_call: -
cdr3_nt: TGTGCCAGCAGCCCCTCGGCGGGGGACCGTAAACTGTTTTTT
cdr3_aa: CASSPSAGDRKLFF

clone_size: -
v_call: TRBV4-1
j_call: TRBJ1-1
d_call: -
cdr3_nt: TGCGCCAGCAGCCAAGGACAGCTTGAAGCTTTCTTT
cdr3_aa: CASSQGQLEAFF

clone_size: once
v_call: TRBV6-5
j_call: TRBJ2-7
d_call: -
cdr3_nt: TGTGCCAGCAGTTACCCGACAGGCGAGCAGTACTTC
cdr3_aa: CASSYPTGEQYF

clone_size: -
v_call: TRBV7-9
j_call: TRBJ2-7
d_call: -
cdr3_nt: TGTGCAGCAGGGGATTTCTACGAGCAGTACTTC
cdr3_aa: CAAGDFYEQYF

clone_size: -
v_call: TRBV5-6
j_call: TRBJ1-1
d_call: -
cdr3_nt: TGTGCCAGCAGCTTCGGGGTAACCTTGTACACTGAAGCTTTCTTT
cdr3_aa: CASSFGVTLYTEAFF

clone_size: -
v_call: TRBV6-5
j_call: TRBJ2-7
d_call: TRBD1
cdr3_nt: TGTGCCAGCAGAACCGGGACAGGGACACAGTACTTC
cdr3_aa: CASRTGTGTQYF

clone_size: once
v_call: TRBV7-9
j_call: TRBJ1-5
d_call: -
cdr3_nt: TGTTCCAGCAGCCCATCCGGGGGTCAGCCCCAGCATTTT
cdr3_aa: CSSSPSGGQPQHF

clone_size: -
v_call: TRBV27
j_call: TRBJ1-4
d_call: TRBD1
cdr3_nt: TGTGCCAGCAGTTCTCAGGGGGGTGCAACTAATGAAAAACTGTTTTTT
cdr3_aa: CASSSQGGATNEKLFF

clone_size: -
v_call: TRBV2
j_call: TRBJ2-5
d_call: TRBD1
cdr3_nt: TGTGCCAGCAGGCGAACCCCGGGACAGGGGGCTTTGGAGACCCAGTACTTC
cdr3_aa: CASRRTPGQGALETQYF

clone_size: -
v_call: TRBV28
j_call: TRBJ2-5
d_call: -
cdr3_nt: TGTGCCAGCAGTTTACGGGGATTCCGGAGGGGACAAGAGACCCAGTACTTC
cdr3_aa: CASSLRGFRRGQETQYF

clone_size: few
v_call: TRBV19
j_call: TRBJ1-3
d_call: -
cdr3_nt: TGTGCCAGTAGTATCCCAGGGCCCGGAAACACCATATATTTT
cdr3_aa: CASSIPGPGNTIYF

clone_size: -
v_call: TRBV29-1
j_call: TRBJ2-7
d_call: -
cdr3_nt: TGCAGCGTTGCTTCCTACGAGCAGTACTTC
cdr3_aa: CSVASYEQYF

clone_size: -
v_call: TRBV11-2
j_call: TRBJ1-1
d_call: -
cdr3_nt: TGTGCCAGCAGCTTTCGACAGAACACTGAAGCTTTCTTT
cdr3_aa: CASSFRQNTEAFF